The rows below give T cell receptor beta chains drawn from one sample of a study of response to subunit inactivated influenza vaccine. One entry per CDR3 protein, called by TCRdb with MiXCR from the RT-PCR reads. The sample has under 800,000 distinct CDR3 sequences; 11% to 15% are singletons. The starting material was PBMCs from blood, obtained 14 to 15 days before vaccination. These receptors all stem from a man aged 50-59 years who received an inactivated influenza vaccine. The CDR3 runs from the conserved cysteine through the conserved F or W. The D gene is left open where the match is weak. Clone size appears in some rows only: once, few, many, or a class for an expanded clone.

>-|TRBV12-3/TRBV12-4|-|TRBJ2-7
TGTGCCAGCAGCTCGGAGGGATCCGAGCAGTACTTC
CASSSEGSEQYF
>-|TRBV27|-|TRBJ2-3
TGTGCCAGCAGTGAAGGGGCCCGCACAGATACGCAGTATTTT
CASSEGARTDTQYF
>few|TRBV5-5|TRBD1|TRBJ2-1
TGTGCCAGCAGCTTGGGTAGTTTGAGGGGGCGGGCGAATGAGCAGTTCTTC
CASSLGSLRGRANEQFF
>many|TRBV29-1|-|TRBJ2-7
TGCAGCGTTGAAGATACTAGTCAGTACTTC
CSVEDTSQYF
>many|TRBV10-3|-|TRBJ1-1
TGTGCCATCCGGACGGCGAACACTGAAGCTTTCTTT
CAIRTANTEAFF
>few|TRBV20-1|TRBD1|TRBJ2-1
TGCAGTGCCCAGGACAGGGGGCGCAGGTCCTACAATGAGCAGTTCTTC
CSAQDRGRRSYNEQFF
>few|TRBV5-1|-|TRBJ1-6
TGCGCCAGCAGCTTGGTCGGCCTTGAAAATTCACCCCTCCACTTT
CASSLVGLENSPLHF
>-|TRBV28|-|TRBJ2-7
TGTGCCAGCAGTTATGGACCGACGTTCTACGAGCAGTACTTC
CASSYGPTFYEQYF
>few|TRBV11-1|TRBD2|TRBJ2-1
TGTGCCAGCAGCTTAGTAGGGACTTGGACTAGCGGGAGGTCTATGGGGAGTGAGCAGTTCTTC
CASSLVGTWTSGRSMGSEQFF
>many|TRBV12-3/TRBV12-4|TRBD2|TRBJ2-1
TGTGCCAGCAGTGGGGGGGGGACTAGCGTTTACAATGAGCAGTTCTTC
CASSGGGTSVYNEQFF
>-|TRBV11-1|-|TRBJ2-3
TGTGCCAGTTCCCCGGAGTTGGATACGCAGTATTTT
CASSPELDTQYF
>few|TRBV20-1|-|TRBJ1-5
TGCAGTGCTAGTGCTGTCGGCCCCCAGCATTTT
CSASAVGPQHF
>-|TRBV5-1|-|TRBJ1-1
TGCGCCAGCAGCTCCCAGGGAGGGGGAAGCACTGAAGCTTTCTTT
CASSSQGGGSTEAFF
>few|TRBV12-3/TRBV12-4|-|TRBJ2-4
TGTGCCAGCAGTTCGACCCCCTGGGGCAAAAACATTCAGTACTTC
CASSSTPWGKNIQYF
>few|TRBV10-3|TRBD2|TRBJ2-3
TGTGCCATCAGTGGTGGACTAGCGGGAGGGGTAGATACGCAGTATTTT
CAISGGLAGGVDTQYF
>-|TRBV5-4|-|TRBJ2-2
TGTGCCAGCAGCATCAGGGCGAACACCGGGGAGCTGTTTTTT
CASSIRANTGELFF
>many|TRBV20-1|-|TRBJ1-4
TGCAGTGCTAGTCGGCCAACTAATGAAAAACTGTTTTTT
CSASRPTNEKLFF
>few|TRBV7-9|-|TRBJ1-2
TGTGCCAGCAGCTCAAGGGGTGGCAGCGCGTATGGCTACACCTTC
CASSSRGGSAYGYTF
>many|TRBV6-1|-|TRBJ2-4
TGTGCCAGCAGTCAAACAGGGTCCGGCATTCAGTACTTC
CASSQTGSGIQYF
>-|TRBV2|-|TRBJ2-6
TGTGCCAGCAGCCCGACCTGGTCTGGGGCCAACGTCCTGACTTTC
CASSPTWSGANVLTF
>-|TRBV28|-|TRBJ2-5
TGTGCCAGCACCAGGACAGTTTCTACCCAAGAGACCCAGTACTTC
CASTRTVSTQETQYF
>-|TRBV5-1|TRBD1|TRBJ1-4
TGCGCCAGCAGCGTGGGGGGACAGCTCAATGAAAAACTGTTTTTT
CASSVGGQLNEKLFF
>few|TRBV29-1|TRBD1|TRBJ2-2
TGCAGCCATCTCGGGGACAGGGGAACCGGGGAGCTGTTTTTT
CSHLGDRGTGELFF
>few|TRBV6-1|-|TRBJ1-5
TGTGCCAGCAGCCCTCAGAGGGATCAGCCCCAGCATTTT
CASSPQRDQPQHF